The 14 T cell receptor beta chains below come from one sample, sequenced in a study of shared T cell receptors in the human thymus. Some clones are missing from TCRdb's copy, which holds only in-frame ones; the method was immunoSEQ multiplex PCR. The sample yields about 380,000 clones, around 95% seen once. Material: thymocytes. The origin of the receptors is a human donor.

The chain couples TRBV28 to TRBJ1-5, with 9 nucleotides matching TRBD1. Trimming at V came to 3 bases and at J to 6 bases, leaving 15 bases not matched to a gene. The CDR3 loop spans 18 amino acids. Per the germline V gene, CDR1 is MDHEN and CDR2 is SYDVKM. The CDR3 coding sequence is TGTGCCAGCAGTTTTCTCCTCGCCGGACAGGGGAAGGGTCAGCCCCAGCATTTT. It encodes CASSFLLAGQGKGQPQHF. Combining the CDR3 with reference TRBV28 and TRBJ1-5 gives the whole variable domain DVKVTQSSRYLVKRTGEKVFLECVQDMDHENMFWYRQDPGLGLRLIYFSYDVKMKEKGDIPEGYSVSREKKERFSLILESASTNQTSMYLCASSFLLAGQGKGQPQHFGDGTRLSIL.

DNA for the CDR3: TGTGCCAGCAGTCCCACAGTCCATGAGCAGTTCTTC. This codes for CASSPTVHEQFF. This chain uses TRBV28 with TRBJ2-1; no clear D. Trimming shortened V by 5 bases and J by 8 bases, and 10 bases separated the two germline ends. This CDR3 is 12 amino acids long. The germline CDR1 and CDR2 sequences are MDHEN and SYDVKM.

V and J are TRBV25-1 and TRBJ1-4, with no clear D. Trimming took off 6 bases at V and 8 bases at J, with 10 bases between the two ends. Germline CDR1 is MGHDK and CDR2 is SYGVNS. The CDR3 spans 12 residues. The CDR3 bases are TGTGCCAGCAGGCGTCCAGACGAAAAACTGTTTTTT. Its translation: CASRRPDEKLFF.

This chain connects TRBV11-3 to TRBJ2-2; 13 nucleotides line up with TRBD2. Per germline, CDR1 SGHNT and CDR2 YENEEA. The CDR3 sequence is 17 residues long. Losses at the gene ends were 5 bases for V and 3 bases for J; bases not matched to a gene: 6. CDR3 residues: CASSAPGLAGHTGELFF. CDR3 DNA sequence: TGTGCCAGCAGCGCGCCGGGACTAGCGGGACACACCGGGGAGCTGTTTTTT.

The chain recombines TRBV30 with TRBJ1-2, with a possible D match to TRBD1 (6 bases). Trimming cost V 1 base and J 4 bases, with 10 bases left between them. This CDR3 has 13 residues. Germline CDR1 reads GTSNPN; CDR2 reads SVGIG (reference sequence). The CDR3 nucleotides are TGTGCCTGGAGTGACAGGGTGGCCTATGGCTACACCTTC. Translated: CAWSDRVAYGYTF.

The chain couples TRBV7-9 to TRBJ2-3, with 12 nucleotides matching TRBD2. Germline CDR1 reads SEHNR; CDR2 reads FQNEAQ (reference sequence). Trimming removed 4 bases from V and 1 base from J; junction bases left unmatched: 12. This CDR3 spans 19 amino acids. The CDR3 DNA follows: TGTGCCAGCAGCTCGAAACTAGCGGGAGGTTTCGACCGCACAGATACGCAGTATTTT. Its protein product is CASSSKLAGGFDRTDTQYF. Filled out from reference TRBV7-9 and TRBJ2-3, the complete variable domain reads DTGVSQNPRHKITKRGQNVTFRCDPISEHNRLYWYRQTLGQGPEFLTYFQNEAQLEKSRLLSDRFSAERPKGSFSTLEIQRTEQGDSAMYLCASSSKLAGGFDRTDTQYFGPGTRLTVL.

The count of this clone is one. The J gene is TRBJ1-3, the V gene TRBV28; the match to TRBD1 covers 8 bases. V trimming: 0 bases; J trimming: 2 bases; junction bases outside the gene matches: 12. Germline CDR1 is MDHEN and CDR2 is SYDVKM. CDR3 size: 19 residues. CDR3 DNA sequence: TGTGCCAGCAGTTTATGCGCGATCAGGGGGCGGGTCCCTGGAAACACCATATATTTT. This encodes CASSLCAIRGRVPGNTIYF. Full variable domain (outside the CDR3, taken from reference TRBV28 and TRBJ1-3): DVKVTQSSRYLVKRTGEKVFLECVQDMDHENMFWYRQDPGLGLRLIYFSYDVKMKEKGDIPEGYSVSREKKERFSLILESASTNQTSMYLCASSLCAIRGRVPGNTIYFGEGSWLTVV.

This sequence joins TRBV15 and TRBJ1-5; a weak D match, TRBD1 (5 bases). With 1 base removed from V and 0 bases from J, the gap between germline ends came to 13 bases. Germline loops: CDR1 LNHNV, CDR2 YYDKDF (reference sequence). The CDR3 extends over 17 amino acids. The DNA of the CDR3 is TGTGCCACCAGCAGAGGAGGGGAGGGGTATAGCAATCAGCCCCAGCATTTT. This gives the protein CATSRGGEGYSNQPQHF.

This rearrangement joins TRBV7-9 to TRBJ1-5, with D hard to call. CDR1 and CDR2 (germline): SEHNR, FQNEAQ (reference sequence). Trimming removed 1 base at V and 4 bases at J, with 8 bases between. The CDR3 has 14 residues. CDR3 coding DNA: TGTGCCAGCAGCTTAGAGACACTTAATCAGCCCCAGCATTTT. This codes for CASSLETLNQPQHF.

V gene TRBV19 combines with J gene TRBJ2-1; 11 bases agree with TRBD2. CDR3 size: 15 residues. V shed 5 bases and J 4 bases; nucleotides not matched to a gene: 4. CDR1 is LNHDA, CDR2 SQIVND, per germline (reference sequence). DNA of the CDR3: TGTGCCAGTAGTCCCGGGACTAGCGGATACAATGAGCAGTTCTTC. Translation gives CASSPGTSGYNEQFF.

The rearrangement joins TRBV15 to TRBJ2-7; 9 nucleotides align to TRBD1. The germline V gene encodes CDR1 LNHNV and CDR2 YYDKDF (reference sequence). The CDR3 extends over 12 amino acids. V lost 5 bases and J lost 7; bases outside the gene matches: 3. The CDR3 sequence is CATSGTGREQYF. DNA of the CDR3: TGTGCCACCAGCGGGACAGGGAGAGAGCAGTACTTC.

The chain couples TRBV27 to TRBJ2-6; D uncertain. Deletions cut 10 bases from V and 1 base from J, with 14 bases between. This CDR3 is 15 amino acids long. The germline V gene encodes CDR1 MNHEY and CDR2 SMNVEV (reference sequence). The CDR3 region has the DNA TGTGCCACCGGCCCCCACAGTTCTGGGGCCAACGTCCTGACTTTC. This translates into CATGPHSSGANVLTF.

The CDR3 is CASSILGQPTGNTIYF. DNA for the CDR3: TGTGCCAGCAGCATCCTGGGACAGCCTACTGGAAACACCATATATTTT. The chain combines TRBV11-2 with TRBJ1-3; 7 bases align to TRBD1. Looked up from germline, CDR1 is SGHAT and CDR2 is FQNNGV. The CDR3 extends over 16 amino acids. Trimming cost V 5 bases and J 2 bases; bases outside gene matches: 9.

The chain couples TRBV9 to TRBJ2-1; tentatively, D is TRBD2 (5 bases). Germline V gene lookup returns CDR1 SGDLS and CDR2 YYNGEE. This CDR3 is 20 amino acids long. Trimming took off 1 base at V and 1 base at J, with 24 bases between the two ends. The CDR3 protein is CASSVKHRGGFKPSYNEQFF. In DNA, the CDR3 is TGTGCCAGCAGCGTAAAGCATAGAGGAGGCTTTAAACCTTCCTACAATGAGCAGTTCTTC.